These 4 T cell receptor beta chains originate from one sample sequenced in a study of identical twins. MiXCR, applied by TCRdb to the 5' RACE reads, yields one record per CDR3 protein. The sample consists of about 190,000 distinct CDR3 sequences, roughly 15% of them appearing once. The same sample was also used in a study of T cells expressing NK-cell markers.

What was sequenced was CD8+ T cells sorted from blood. These receptors came from a woman aged 18-35 years in good health.

This clonotype was seen ten or more times. This chain connects TRBV9 to TRBJ2-5; 7 bases agree with TRBD2. The CDR3 has 12 amino acids. The germline gives CDR1 SGDLS, CDR2 YYNGEE. Trimming cost V 4 bases and J 5 bases; bases outside gene matches: 2. In DNA, the CDR3 is TGTGCCAGCAGCTCCGGGGGGGAGACCCAGTACTTC. It translates to CASSSGGETQYF.

This CDR3 reads CASSYSNDGGQGASSYGYTF. The CDR3 DNA is TGTGCCAGCAGTTACTCGAACGACGGTGGACAGGGGGCGTCTAGCTATGGCTACACCTTC. The genes are TRBV6-2 or TRBV6-3 and TRBJ1-2; 11 nucleotides line up with TRBD1. V shed 0 bases and J 4 bases; nucleotides not matched to a gene: 16. The CDR3 runs 20 residues. The germline CDR1 and CDR2 sequences are MNHEY and SVGEGT.

The chain recombines TRBV12-3 or TRBV12-4 with TRBJ2-7; D unresolved. Trimming pared 6 bases from V and 0 bases from J, leaving 9 bases between. The CDR3 spans 13 residues. This CDR3 reads CASSPDASYEQYF. The CDR3 DNA reads TGTGCCAGCAGCCCCGATGCCTCCTACGAGCAGTACTTC.

The chain couples TRBV9 to TRBJ1-2; 7 nucleotides agree with TRBD1. V gave up 3 bases and J gave up 6 bases; unmatched junction bases: 5. CDR1 and CDR2 from the germline V gene are SGDLS and YYNGEE. CDR3 length: 13 residues. The CDR3 reads CASSADRIDGYTF. Written as DNA, the CDR3 is TGTGCCAGCAGCGCGGACAGGATTGATGGCTACACCTTC.